This T cell receptor beta chain was sequenced in a study of spatial heterogeneity in lung cancer. Turning to this clonotype: In a library made to pick up alpha chains, this beta chain is a stray read with a size that means little.

TCRdb recomputed calls from the 5' RACE reads with MiXCR, one row per CDR3 protein. Seen here are 2,700 or so distinct CDR3 sequences, about 9.1% observed once, and the top ten hold around 40%. Time point indicated: sample taken at primary tumor resection. Sequencing covered unsorted whole RNA taken from tumor, nontumor lung or frozen PBMC. The donors were 72 patients with non-small cell lung cancer that was early-stage and untreated. V was pared by 0 bases and J by 8 bases, with 13 bases between. The germline CDR1 and CDR2 sequences are MNHEY and SVGAGI. The CDR3 is 15 residues long. The TCR originated in a male donor with early-stage non-small cell lung cancer. The input for sequencing was normal lung tissue next to the tumor, taken at surgery. This chain uses TRBV6-5 with TRBJ1-4; D is perhaps TRBD1 (5 bases). The CDR3 protein is CASSYSGGAGEKLFF. The CDR3 bases are TGTGCCAGCAGTTACTCCGGGGGAGCTGGAGAAAAACTGTTTTTT.